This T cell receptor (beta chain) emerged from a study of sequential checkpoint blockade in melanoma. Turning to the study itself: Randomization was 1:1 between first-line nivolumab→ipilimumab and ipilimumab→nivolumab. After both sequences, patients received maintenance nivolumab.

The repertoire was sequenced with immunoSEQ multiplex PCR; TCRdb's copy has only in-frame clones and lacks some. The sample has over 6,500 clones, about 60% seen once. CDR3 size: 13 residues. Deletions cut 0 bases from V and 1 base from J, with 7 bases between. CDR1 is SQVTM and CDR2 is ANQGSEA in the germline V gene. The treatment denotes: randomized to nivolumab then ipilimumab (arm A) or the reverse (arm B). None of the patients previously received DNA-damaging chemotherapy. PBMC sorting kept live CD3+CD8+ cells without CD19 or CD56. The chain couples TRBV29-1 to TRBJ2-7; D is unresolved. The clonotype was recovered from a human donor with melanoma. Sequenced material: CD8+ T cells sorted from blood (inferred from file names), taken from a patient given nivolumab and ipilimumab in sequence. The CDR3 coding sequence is TGCAGCGTTGAAGATCCGAGTTCCTACGAGCAGTACTTC. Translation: CSVEDPSSYEQYF.